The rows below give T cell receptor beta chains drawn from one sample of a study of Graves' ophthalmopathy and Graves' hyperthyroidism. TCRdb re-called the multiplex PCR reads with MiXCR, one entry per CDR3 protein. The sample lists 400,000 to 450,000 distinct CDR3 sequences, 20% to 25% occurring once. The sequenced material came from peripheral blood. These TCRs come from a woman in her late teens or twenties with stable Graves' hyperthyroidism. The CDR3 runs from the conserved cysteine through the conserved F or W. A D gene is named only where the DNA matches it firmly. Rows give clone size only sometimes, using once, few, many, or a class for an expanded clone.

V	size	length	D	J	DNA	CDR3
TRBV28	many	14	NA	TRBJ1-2	TGTGCCAGCAGCCCTCTTGGAGACATCAGGGGCTACACCTTC	CASSPLGDIRGYTF
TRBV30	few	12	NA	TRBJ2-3	TGTGCCTGGAAGGGTTACACAGATACGCAGTATTTT	CAWKGYTDTQYF
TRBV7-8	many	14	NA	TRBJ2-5	TGTGCCAGCACTAAAGGACACCCCCAAGAGACCCAGTACTTC	CASTKGHPQETQYF
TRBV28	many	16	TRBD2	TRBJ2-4	TGTGCCAGCAGTTTGGGGGCTAGCGGGAGGTCTGGCATTCAGTACTTC	CASSLGASGRSGIQYF
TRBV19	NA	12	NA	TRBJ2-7	TGTGCGTCGGGGGGCAACAACTACGAGCAGTACTTC	CASGGNNYEQYF
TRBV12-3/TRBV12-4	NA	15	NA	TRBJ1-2	TGTGCCAGCAGTTTAGAGGGATCCCCTAACTATGGCTACACCTTC	CASSLEGSPNYGYTF
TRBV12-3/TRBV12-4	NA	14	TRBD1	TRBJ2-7	TGTGCCAGCAGTTTAGCGGTGACAGGGGTCGATCAGTACTTC	CASSLAVTGVDQYF
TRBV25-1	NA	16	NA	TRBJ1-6	TGTGCCAGCAGTGACTCCCAGAGTTATTATAATTCACCCCTCCACTTT	CASSDSQSYYNSPLHF
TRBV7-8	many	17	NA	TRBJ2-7	TGTGCCAGCAGCTTTCTGGCAGGAGGCGCTAGAGCCTACGAGCAGTACTTC	CASSFLAGGARAYEQYF
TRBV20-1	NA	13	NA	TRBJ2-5	TGCAGTGCAGCCGGGACTGGGGGAGAGACCCAGTACTTC	CSAAGTGGETQYF
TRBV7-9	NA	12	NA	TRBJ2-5	TGTGCCAGCAGCTTACCCACAGAGACCCAGTACTTC	CASSLPTETQYF
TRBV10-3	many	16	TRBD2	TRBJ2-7	TGTGCCATCAGTGAGTCGTTGACTAGCGGGAGGGACGAGCAGTACTTC	CAISESLTSGRDEQYF
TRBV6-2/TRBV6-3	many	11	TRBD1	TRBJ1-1	TGTGCCAGCGGACAGGGGACTGAAGCTTTCTTT	CASGQGTEAFF
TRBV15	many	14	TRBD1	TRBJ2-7	TGTGCCACCAGCAGTCGGGACAGGACCTACGAGCAGTACTTC	CATSSRDRTYEQYF
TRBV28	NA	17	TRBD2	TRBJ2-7	TGTGCCAGCAGTAGCATTAGCGGGGGGGTCACACTCTACGAGCAGTACTTC	CASSSISGGVTLYEQYF
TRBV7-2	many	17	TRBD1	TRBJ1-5	TGTGCCAGCAGCTCGAAGCGCGGGACAGGGCGGAATCAGCCCCAGCATTTT	CASSSKRGTGRNQPQHF
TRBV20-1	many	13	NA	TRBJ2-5	TGCAGTGCTTACCGGGAGACCCAAGAGACCCAGTACTTC	CSAYRETQETQYF